This T cell receptor beta chain emerged from a study of early T cells in non-severe SARS-CoV-2 infection. MiXCR was run by TCRdb on the 5' RACE reads, yielding one entry per CDR3 protein. The sample contains fewer than 100,000 distinct CDR3 sequences, around a tenth of which appear only once. This clonotype has just a few counts. The germline V gene has CDR1 DFQATT and CDR2 SNEGSKA (reference sequence). Deletions cut 4 bases from V and 4 bases from J, with 8 bases between. CDR3 size: 12 residues. Sequencing used whole blood. This TCR was sampled from an adult who was a healthcare worker with PCR-confirmed SARS-CoV-2 infection or an uninfected control (not recorded which). The chain is built from TRBV20-1 and TRBJ2-1; D call uncertain. The CDR3 loop reads CSAKESYNEQFF. CDR3 coding DNA: TGCAGTGCTAAGGAATCTTACAATGAGCAGTTCTTC.